These 15 T cell receptor beta chains were sequenced from one sample in a study of radiation and T cells in renal cell carcinoma. Described time point: blood 4 weeks post-SBRT, at nephrectomy. Treatment in this sample: 15 Gy SBRT to primary tumor, nephrectomy 4 weeks later. The assay was immunoSEQ multiplex PCR, and TCRdb's table has in-frame clones only and misses some. The repertoire holds roughly 100,000 clones, with approximately 82% as singletons. The specimen comprised blood, sampled from a patient whose treatment included radiotherapy and nephrectomy. These TCRs come from a man aged 60 to 69 with renal cell carcinoma.

The chain combines TRBV19 with TRBJ1-5; 9 positions agree with TRBD1. Germline V lookup: CDR1 LNHDA, CDR2 SQIVND (reference sequence). There are 15 residues in the CDR3. The V and J ends lost 7 bases and 3 bases, in that order; junction bases with no gene match: 7. CDR3 sequence: CASTRTGVLNQPQHF. CDR3 DNA sequence: TGTGCCAGTACGCGGACAGGGGTACTCAATCAGCCCCAGCATTTT.

The rearrangement links TRBV2 to TRBJ1-4, with no clear D. Germline CDR1 SNHLY, CDR2 FYNNEI. V dropped 4 bases and J dropped 0 bases, with 9 bases sitting between them. CDR3 length: 15 residues. For the CDR3, the DNA is TGTGCCAGCAGTGGGACGGTTGCAACTAATGAAAAACTGTTTTTT. Its protein product is CASSGTVATNEKLFF.

The chain couples TRBV5-5 to TRBJ2-7; 12 nucleotides align to TRBD2. V shed 5 bases and J 4 bases; nucleotides not matched to a gene: 7. This CDR3 region has 15 residues. Germline values: CDR1 SGHKS, CDR2 YYEKEE (reference sequence). The CDR3 region has the DNA TGTGCCAGCAGTGCTGAGACTAGCGGGAGATACGAGCAGTACTTC. It translates to CASSAETSGRYEQYF.

This clone occurred a few times. The chain employs TRBV30 and TRBJ1-4; D call uncertain. This CDR3 has 15 residues. The ends were cut back, 8 bases at V and 5 bases at J, with 21 bases in the middle. Germline V gives CDR1 GTSNPN, CDR2 SVGIG (reference sequence). The CDR3 DNA reads as TGTGCCGGAGATCCGCAGGTGACGGAGAATGAAAAACTGTTTTTT. Amino acids: CAGDPQVTENEKLFF.

In DNA, the CDR3 is TGTGCCAGCAGCTTCAATGAGGGAGCTGGAAACACCATATATTTT. Translation gives CASSFNEGAGNTIYF. This chain connects TRBV7-2 to TRBJ1-3, with D unresolved. V lost 3 bases and J 2 bases, leaving 11 bases between the germline ends. The V gene's germline CDR1 is SGHTA and CDR2 FQGNSA. This CDR3 is built from 15 residues.

This chain links TRBV4-3 with TRBJ2-1; 10 bases align to TRBD1. This CDR3 region has 16 residues. Germline CDR1 and CDR2: LGHNA and YSLEER. V gave up 3 bases and J gave up 7 bases; unmatched junction bases: 9. CDR3: CASSQGVGQGKNEQFF. CDR3 in DNA: TGCGCCAGCAGCCAGGGGGTGGGACAGGGGAAGAATGAGCAGTTCTTC.

In DNA form, the CDR3 reads TGTGCCAGCAGCTTGAGGGACACCCCTTACAATGAGCAGTTCTTC. It codes for CASSLRDTPYNEQFF. V gene TRBV5-5 combines with J gene TRBJ2-1; a possible D gene is TRBD1 (6 bases). V was cut by 1 base and J by 4 bases, with 12 bases left in between. Germline CDR1 and CDR2: SGHKS and YYEKEE (reference sequence). The CDR3 extends over 15 amino acids.

For this clone: In the same sample, other DNA sequences code for this CDR3. The chain combines TRBV4-2 with TRBJ2-7; 12 bases match TRBD2. CDR1 is LGHNA, CDR2 YNFKEQ, per germline. Losses at the gene ends were 3 bases for V and 1 base for J; bases not matched to a gene: 1. The CDR3 length is 15 residues. This CDR3 reads CASSQGLAGSYEQYF. The CDR3 bases are TGTGCCAGCAGCCAGGGACTAGCGGGTTCCTACGAGCAGTACTTC.

This clone has only a few counts. V gene TRBV9 combines with J gene TRBJ1-3; D is possibly TRBD1 (5 bases). Looked up from germline, CDR1 is SGDLS and CDR2 is YYNGEE. The CDR3 has 16 amino acids. V was clipped by 1 base and J by 2 bases, with 13 bases between them. For the CDR3, the DNA is TGTGCCAGCAGCGTAACACCTACAGGCCCTGGAAACACCATATATTTT. This sequence encodes CASSVTPTGPGNTIYF.

The V gene is TRBV6-6, the J gene TRBJ2-1; TRBD2 matches 13 bases. The CDR3 spans 16 residues. The V segment lost 0 bases and the J segment 7 bases; nucleotides outside the gene matches: 3. Germline lookup yields CDR1 MNHNY and CDR2 SVGAGI (reference sequence). The CDR3 here is CASSYSWTSGSNEQFF. CDR3 sequence (DNA): TGTGCCAGCAGTTACTCCTGGACTAGCGGGAGTAATGAGCAGTTCTTC.

The CDR3 DNA reads TGTGCCTGGAGTAGGCCCGGGAGGGCCTACGAGCAGTACTTC. This translates into CAWSRPGRAYEQYF. V and J are TRBV30 and TRBJ2-7; 8 nucleotides match TRBD2. Germline V gene sequence: CDR1 GTSNPN, CDR2 SVGIG (reference sequence). The J segment lost 2 bases and the V segment lost 2 bases, leaving 5 bases of the junction unmatched. The CDR3 runs to 14 residues.

This clone was recorded once. The CDR3 protein is CASSLAGESNQPQHF. The CDR3 nucleotides read TGTGCCAGCAGCTTAGCGGGGGAGAGTAATCAGCCCCAGCATTTT. The V and J genes are TRBV7-2 and TRBJ1-5; tentative D call: TRBD1 (5 bases). The CDR3 is 15 amino acids. Trimming left V 0 bases short and J 4 bases short, with 10 bases between. The germline V gene has CDR1 SGHTA and CDR2 FQGNSA.

The chain joins TRBV30 to TRBJ2-7, with D unclear. V shed 1 base and J shed 2 bases, with 6 bases lying between them. This CDR3 contains 12 residues. Germline V gene sequence: CDR1 GTSNPN, CDR2 SVGIG (reference sequence). The CDR3 nucleotides are TGTGCCTGGAGTGAACGGGCCTACGAGCAGTACTTC. Its protein is CAWSERAYEQYF.

J is TRBJ1-5 and V is TRBV5-1; D remains unclear. V lost 4 bases to trimming and J lost 5 bases, with 13 bases between them. Germline values: CDR1 SGHRS, CDR2 YFSETQ. CDR3 length: 14 residues. The CDR3 is CASSPGSGHQPQHF. CDR3 DNA sequence: TGCGCCAGCAGCCCGGGGAGCGGGCATCAGCCCCAGCATTTT.

V usage is TRBV4-1 and J usage is TRBJ2-7, with 8 nucleotides matching TRBD2. V shed 1 base, J shed 5 bases, and the junction held 19 bases outside the gene matches. This CDR3 is 19 amino acids long. Germline V gene data show CDR1 as MGHRA and CDR2 as YSYEKL. For the CDR3, the DNA is TGCGCCAGCAGCCAAGGTCCCCTACCAACCGGGACTAGATCTCACGAGCAGTACTTC. It specifies CASSQGPLPTGTRSHEQYF.